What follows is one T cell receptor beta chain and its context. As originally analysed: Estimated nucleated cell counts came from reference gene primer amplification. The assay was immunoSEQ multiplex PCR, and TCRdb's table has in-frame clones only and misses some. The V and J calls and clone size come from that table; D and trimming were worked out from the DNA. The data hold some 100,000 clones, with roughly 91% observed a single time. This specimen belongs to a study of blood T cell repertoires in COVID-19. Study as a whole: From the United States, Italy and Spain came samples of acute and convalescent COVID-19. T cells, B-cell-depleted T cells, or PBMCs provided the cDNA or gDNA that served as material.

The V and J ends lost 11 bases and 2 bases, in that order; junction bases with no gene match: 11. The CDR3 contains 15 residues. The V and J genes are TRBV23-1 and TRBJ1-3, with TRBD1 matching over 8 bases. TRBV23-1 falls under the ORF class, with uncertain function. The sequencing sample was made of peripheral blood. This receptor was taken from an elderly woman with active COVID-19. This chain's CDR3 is CAHPGGTGPGNTIYF. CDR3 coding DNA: TGCGCCCACCCTGGGGGGACAGGTCCTGGAAACACCATATATTTT.